The 4 T cell receptor beta chains presented below share a single source sample, sequenced in a study of cytomegalovirus exposure and HLA in healthy donors (dated by TCRdb to the late 2010s). Library creation used the immunoSEQ multiplex PCR assay. TCRdb took over this immuneACCESS table, retaining in-frame rearrangements with V and J assigned. Such tables are incomplete; in checked studies, under half of the missing clones stem from an unresolved V gene, and the remainder is unexplained. The table for this sample lists around 200,000 clones; just over 85% of them were counted only once. The leading ten clones occupy over 2.5% of the sample. Sequenced material: PBMCs. The receptors originated from a woman younger than 30 in good health and CMV-seronegative.

The genes are TRBV6-1 and TRBJ2-3; 12 bases line up with TRBD2. The CDR3 is made up of 15 amino acids. Trimming removed 4 bases from V and 6 bases from J; junction bases left unmatched: 5. CDR1 is MNHNS, CDR2 SASEGT, per germline. Written as DNA, the CDR3 is TGTGCCAGCAGTGGACTAGCGGGAGTTGGGGATACGCAGTATTTT. Encoded protein: CASSGLAGVGDTQYF.

V is TRBV10-3 and J is TRBJ2-1; 8 nucleotides match TRBD2. The V and J ends lost 4 bases and 7 bases, in that order; junction bases with no gene match: 12. The germline V gene has CDR1 ENHRY and CDR2 SYGVKD. The CDR3 has 16 amino acids. The CDR3 sequence: CAISGKRERVPNEQFF. The CDR3 DNA is TGTGCCATCAGTGGCAAGCGGGAGCGGGTTCCAAATGAGCAGTTCTTC.

The chain recombines TRBV6-1 with TRBJ1-5, with a weak D call TRBD1 (5 bases). The CDR3 is 16 amino acids. CDR1 is MNHNS and CDR2 is SASEGT in the germline V gene. Between the trimmed V and J ends, which lost 2 bases and 0 bases, there was a span of 11 bases. CDR3 in DNA: TGTGCCAGCAGTGAACGCGGGGGTCGTAGCAATCAGCCCCAGCATTTT. Translating gives CASSERGGRSNQPQHF.

The gene calls are TRBV10-3 and TRBJ1-1; perhaps TRBD1 as D (5 bases). V lost 10 bases and J lost 8, with 11 bases in between. The CDR3 runs 10 residues. Germline V lookup: CDR1 ENHRY, CDR2 SYGVKD. The chain's CDR3 is CASGDGEAFF. CDR3 coding DNA: TGTGCCAGCGGGGACGGAGAAGCTTTCTTT.